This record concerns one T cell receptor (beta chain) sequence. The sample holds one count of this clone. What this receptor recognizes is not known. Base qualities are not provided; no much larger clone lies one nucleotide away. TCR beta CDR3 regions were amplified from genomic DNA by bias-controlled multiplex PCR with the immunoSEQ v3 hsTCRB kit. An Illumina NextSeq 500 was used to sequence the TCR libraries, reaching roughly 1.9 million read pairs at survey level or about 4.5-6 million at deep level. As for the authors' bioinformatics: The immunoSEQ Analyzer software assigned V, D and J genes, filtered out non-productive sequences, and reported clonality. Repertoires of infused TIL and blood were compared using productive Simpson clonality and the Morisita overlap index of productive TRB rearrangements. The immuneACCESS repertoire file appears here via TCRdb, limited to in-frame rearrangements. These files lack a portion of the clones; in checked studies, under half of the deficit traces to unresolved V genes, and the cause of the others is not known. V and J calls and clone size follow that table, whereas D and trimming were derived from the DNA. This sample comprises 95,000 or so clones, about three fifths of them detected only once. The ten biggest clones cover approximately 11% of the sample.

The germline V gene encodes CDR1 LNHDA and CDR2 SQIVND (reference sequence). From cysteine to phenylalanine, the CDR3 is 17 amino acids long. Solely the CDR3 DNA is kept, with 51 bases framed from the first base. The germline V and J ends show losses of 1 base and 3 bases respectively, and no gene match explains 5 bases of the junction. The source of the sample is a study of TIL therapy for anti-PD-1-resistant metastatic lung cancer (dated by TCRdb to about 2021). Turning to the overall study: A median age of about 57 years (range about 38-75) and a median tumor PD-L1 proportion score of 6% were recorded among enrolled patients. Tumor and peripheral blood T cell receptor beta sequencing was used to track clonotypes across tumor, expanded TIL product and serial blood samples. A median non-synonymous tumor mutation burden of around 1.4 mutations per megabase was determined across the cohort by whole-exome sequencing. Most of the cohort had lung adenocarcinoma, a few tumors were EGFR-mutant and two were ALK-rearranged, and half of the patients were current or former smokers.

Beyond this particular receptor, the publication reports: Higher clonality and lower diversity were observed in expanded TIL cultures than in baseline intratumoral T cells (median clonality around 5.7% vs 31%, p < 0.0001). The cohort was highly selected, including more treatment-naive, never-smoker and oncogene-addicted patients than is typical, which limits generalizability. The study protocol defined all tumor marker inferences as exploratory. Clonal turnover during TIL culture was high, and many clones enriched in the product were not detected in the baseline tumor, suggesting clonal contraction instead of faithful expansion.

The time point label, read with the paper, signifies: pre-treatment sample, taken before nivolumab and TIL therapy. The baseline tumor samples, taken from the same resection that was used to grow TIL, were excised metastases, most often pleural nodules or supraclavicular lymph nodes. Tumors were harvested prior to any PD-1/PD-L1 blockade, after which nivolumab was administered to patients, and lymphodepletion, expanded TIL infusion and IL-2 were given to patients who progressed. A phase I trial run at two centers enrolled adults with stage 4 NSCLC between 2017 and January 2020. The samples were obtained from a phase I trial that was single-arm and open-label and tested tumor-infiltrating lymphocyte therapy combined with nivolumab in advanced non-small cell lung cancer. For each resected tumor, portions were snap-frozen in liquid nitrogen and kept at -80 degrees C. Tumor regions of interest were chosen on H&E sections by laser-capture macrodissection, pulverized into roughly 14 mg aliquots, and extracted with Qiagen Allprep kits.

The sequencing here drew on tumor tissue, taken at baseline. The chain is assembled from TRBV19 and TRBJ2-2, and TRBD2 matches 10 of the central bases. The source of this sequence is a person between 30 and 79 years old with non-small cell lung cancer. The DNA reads TGTGCCAGTAGTATAGTCTGGCTAGCGGGGGACACCGGGGAGCTGTTTTTT. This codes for CASSIVWLAGDTGELFF.